The sequence of this TCR beta chain was determined in a study of patients and donors after allogeneic stem cell transplantation. The CDR3 covers 13 residues. CDR1 is SEHNR and CDR2 is FQNEAQ in the germline V gene (reference sequence). V was cut by 4 bases and J by 6 bases, with 12 bases left in between. TCRdb processed the RT-PCR reads anew with MiXCR; each CDR3 protein has one entry. The data show a few hundred thousand distinct CDR3 sequences, with roughly two fifths seen just once and around 10% held by the top ten. The clonotype originates from a human donor who was either an allogeneic HSCT recipient or a stem cell or donor lymphocyte infusion donor (not recorded which). It is not recorded whose cells these are; they may come from a transplant donor. Source material: blood, either unsorted or a sorted T cell fraction (not recorded which). The chain is built from TRBV7-9 and TRBJ1-1, with D possibly being TRBD1 (6 bases). The CDR3 is CASSSTGFSEAFF. As DNA, the CDR3 is TGTGCCAGCAGCTCAACAGGGTTCTCTGAAGCTTTCTTT.